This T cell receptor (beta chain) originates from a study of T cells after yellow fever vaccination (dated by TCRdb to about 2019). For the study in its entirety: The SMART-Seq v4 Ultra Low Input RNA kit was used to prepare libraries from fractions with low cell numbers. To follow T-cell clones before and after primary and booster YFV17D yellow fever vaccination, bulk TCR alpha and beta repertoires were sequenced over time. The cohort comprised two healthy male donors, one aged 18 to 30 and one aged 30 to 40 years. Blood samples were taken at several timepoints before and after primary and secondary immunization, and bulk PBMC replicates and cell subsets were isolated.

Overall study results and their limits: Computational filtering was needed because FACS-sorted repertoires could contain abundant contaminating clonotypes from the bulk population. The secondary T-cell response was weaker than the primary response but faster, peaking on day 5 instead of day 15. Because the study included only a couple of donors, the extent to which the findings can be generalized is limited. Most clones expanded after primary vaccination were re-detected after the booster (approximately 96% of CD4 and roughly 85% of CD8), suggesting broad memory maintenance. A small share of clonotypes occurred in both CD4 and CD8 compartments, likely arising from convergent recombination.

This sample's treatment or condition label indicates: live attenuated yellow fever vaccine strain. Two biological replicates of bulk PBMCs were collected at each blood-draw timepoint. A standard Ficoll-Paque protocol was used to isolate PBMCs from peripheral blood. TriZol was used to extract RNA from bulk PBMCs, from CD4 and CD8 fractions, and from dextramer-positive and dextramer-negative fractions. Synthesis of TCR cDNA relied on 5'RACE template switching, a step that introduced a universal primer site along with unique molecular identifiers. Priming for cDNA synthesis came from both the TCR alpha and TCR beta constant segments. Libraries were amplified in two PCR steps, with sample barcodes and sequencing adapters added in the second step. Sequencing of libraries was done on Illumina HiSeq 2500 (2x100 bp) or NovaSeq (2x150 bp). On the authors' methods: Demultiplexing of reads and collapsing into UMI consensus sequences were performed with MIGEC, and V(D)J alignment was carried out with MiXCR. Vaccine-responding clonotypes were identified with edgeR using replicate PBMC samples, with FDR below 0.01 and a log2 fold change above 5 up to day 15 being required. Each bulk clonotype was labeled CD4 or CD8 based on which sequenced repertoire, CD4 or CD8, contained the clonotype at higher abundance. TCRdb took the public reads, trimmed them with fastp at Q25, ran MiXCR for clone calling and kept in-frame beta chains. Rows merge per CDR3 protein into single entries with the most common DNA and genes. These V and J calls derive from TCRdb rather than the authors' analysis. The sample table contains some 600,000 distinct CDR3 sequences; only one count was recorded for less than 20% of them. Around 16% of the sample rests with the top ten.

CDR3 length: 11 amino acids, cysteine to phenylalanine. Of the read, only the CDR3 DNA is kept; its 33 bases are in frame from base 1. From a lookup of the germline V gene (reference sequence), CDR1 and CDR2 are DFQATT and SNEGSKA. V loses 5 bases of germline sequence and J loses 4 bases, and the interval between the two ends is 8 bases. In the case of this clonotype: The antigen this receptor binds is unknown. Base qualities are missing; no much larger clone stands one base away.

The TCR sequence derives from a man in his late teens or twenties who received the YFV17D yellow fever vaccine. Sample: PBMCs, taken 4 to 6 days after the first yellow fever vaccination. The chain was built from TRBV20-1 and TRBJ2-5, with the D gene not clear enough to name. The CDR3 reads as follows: CSALHGETQYF. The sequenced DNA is TGCAGTGCTCTACACGGAGAGACCCAGTACTTC.